These T cell receptor beta chains were read from a single sample in a study of shared clonotypes between healthy human individuals. Here immunoSEQ multiplex PCR was the method, and the copy in TCRdb shows in-frame clones only, minus some. Of a few million clones listed, 85% to 95% are singletons. The sample comprised naive CD4+ T cells from PBMCs. Source of these receptors: a man between 18 and 29 years old in good health. Some clones in this sample may be carry-over from other donors' samples. Each CDR3 is given with its conserved first and last residue. The D gene is left open where the match is weak. The size field is filled for only some rows; it gives once, few, many or a size class.

j_gene,v_gene,abundance,d_gene,CDR3aa,CDR3nt
TRBJ1-5,TRBV6-5,NA,NA,CASSTHNQPQHF,TGTGCCAGCAGTACACACAATCAGCCCCAGCATTTT
TRBJ2-7,TRBV25-1,NA,NA,CASSEFDGSWGPHEQYF,TGTGCCAGCAGTGAATTCGACGGCTCATGGGGCCCTCACGAGCAGTACTTC
TRBJ2-3,TRBV5-1,once,NA,CASSLARGVGTDTQYF,TGCGCCAGCAGCTTGGCCCGGGGCGTTGGGACAGATACGCAGTATTTT
TRBJ2-1,TRBV7-3,NA,TRBD2,CASSLTSGVYNEQFF,TGTGCCAGCAGCTTAACTAGCGGGGTCTACAATGAGCAGTTCTTC
TRBJ1-1,TRBV5-8,NA,NA,CASSLLGGVGLRTEAFF,TGTGCCAGCAGCTTGTTGGGGGGCGTTGGGTTGAGGACTGAAGCTTTCTTT
TRBJ1-3,TRBV7-8,once,NA,CASRSESSGNTIYF,TGTGCCAGCAGGTCCGAAAGCTCTGGAAACACCATATATTTT
TRBJ2-1,TRBV5-1,NA,NA,CASSPGDIYNEQFF,TGCGCCAGCAGCCCGGGGGACATTTACAATGAGCAGTTCTTC
TRBJ2-7,TRBV7-8,NA,NA,CASSLGWAAADYEQYF,TGTGCCAGCAGCTTAGGGTGGGCAGCCGCAGACTACGAGCAGTACTTC
TRBJ1-3,TRBV7-9,NA,TRBD1,CASSLSGQAGNTIYF,TGTGCCAGCAGCCTATCCGGACAGGCTGGAAACACCATATATTTT
TRBJ1-1,TRBV2,NA,NA,CASIPRGGSSSTEAFF,TGTGCCAGCATCCCGAGGGGGGGGAGTTCTAGCACTGAAGCTTTCTTT